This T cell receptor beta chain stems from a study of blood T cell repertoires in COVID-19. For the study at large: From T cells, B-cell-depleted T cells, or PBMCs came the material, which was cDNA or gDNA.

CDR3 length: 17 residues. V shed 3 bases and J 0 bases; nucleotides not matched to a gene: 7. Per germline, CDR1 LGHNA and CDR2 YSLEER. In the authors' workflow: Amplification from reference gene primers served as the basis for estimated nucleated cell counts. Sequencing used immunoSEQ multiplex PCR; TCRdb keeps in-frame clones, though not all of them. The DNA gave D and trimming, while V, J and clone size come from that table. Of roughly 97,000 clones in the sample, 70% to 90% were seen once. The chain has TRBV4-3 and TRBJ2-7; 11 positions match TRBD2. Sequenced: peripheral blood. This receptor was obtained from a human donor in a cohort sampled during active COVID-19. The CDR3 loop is CASSQASSGGSSYEQYF. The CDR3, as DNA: TGCGCCAGCAGCCAGGCCTCTAGCGGGGGGAGCTCCTACGAGCAGTACTTC.